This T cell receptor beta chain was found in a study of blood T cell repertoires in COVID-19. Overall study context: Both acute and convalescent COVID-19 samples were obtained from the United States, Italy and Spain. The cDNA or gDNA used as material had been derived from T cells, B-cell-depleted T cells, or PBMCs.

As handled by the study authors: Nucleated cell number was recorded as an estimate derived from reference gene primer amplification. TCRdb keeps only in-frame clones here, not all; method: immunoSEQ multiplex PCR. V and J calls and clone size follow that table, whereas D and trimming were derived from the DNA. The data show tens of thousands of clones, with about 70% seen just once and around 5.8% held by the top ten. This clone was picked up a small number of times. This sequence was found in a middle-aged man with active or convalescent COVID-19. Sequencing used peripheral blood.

CDR3 nucleotides: TGTGCCAGCAGCCAAGAGGGGGGTCCTTACGAGCAGTACTTC. This translates into CASSQEGGPYEQYF. This chain links TRBV4-2 with TRBJ2-7, with D tentatively TRBD2 (6 bases). Looked up from germline, CDR1 is LGHNA and CDR2 is YNFKEQ. V lost 0 bases and J lost 4, with 10 bases in between. The CDR3 has 14 amino acids.